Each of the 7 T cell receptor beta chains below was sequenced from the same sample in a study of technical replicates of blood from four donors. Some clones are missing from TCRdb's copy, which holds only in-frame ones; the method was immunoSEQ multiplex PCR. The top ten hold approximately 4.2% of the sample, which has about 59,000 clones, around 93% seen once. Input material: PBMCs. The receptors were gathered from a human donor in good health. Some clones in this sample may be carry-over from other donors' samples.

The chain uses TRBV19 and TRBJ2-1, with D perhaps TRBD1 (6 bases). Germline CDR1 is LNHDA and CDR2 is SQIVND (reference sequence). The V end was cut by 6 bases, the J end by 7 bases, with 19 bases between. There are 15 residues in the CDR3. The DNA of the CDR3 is TGTGCCAGTAGAACAGGGAGTAGTGTTTTTAATGAGCAGTTCTTC. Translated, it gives CASRTGSSVFNEQFF. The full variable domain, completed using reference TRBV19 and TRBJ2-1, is DGGITQSPKYLFRKEGQNVTLSCEQNLNHDAMYWYRQDPGQGLRLIYYSQIVNDFQKGDIAEGYSVSREKKESFPLTVTSAQKNPTAFYLCASRTGSSVFNEQFFGPGTRLTVL.

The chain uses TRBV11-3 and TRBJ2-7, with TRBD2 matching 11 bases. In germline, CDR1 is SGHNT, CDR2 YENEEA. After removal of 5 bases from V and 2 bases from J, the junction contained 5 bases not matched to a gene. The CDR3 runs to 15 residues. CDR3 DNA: TGTGCCAGCAGCCCCGGACTAGCGGGCACCTACGAGCAGTACTTC. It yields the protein CASSPGLAGTYEQYF. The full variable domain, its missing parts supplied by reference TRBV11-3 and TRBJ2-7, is EAGVVQSPRYKIIEKKQPVAFWCNPISGHNTLYWYLQNLGQGPELLIRYENEEAVDDSQLPKDRFSAERLKGVDSTLKIQPAELGDSAVYLCASSPGLAGTYEQYFGPGTRLTVT.

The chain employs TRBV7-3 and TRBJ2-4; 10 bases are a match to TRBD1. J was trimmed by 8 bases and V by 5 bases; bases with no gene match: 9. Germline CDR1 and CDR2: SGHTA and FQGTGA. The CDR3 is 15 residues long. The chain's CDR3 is CASSPTGQGWDIQYF. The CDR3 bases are TGTGCCAGCAGCCCGACGGGACAGGGGTGGGACATTCAGTACTTC.

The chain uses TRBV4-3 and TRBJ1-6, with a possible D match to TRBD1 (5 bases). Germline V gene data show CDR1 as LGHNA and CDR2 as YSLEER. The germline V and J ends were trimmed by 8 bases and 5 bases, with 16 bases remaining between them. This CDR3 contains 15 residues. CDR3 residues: CASRQTPNNNSPLHF. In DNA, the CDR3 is TGCGCCAGCCGACAGACGCCTAATAATAATTCACCCCTCCACTTT.

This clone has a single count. In DNA form, the CDR3 reads TGTGCCAGCAGCGGCCAAAATCAGCCCCAGCATTTT. Translated: CASSGQNQPQHF. The genes are TRBV5-8 and TRBJ1-5; no firm D call. CDR1 SGHTS and CDR2 YDEGEE come from the germline V gene. Trimming removed 4 bases at V and 4 bases at J, with 6 bases between. The CDR3 spans 12 residues.

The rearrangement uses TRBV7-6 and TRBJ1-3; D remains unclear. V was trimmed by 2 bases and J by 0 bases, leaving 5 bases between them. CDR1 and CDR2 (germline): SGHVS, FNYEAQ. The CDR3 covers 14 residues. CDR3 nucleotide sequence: TGTGCCAGCAGCTTAATCAGCTCTGGAAACACCATATATTTT. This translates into CASSLISSGNTIYF. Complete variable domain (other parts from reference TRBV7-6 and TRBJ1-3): GAGVSQSPRYKVTKRGQDVALRCDPISGHVSLYWYRQALGQGPEFLTYFNYEAQQDKSGLPNDRFSAERPEGSISTLTIQRTEQRDSAMYRCASSLISSGNTIYFGEGSWLTVV.

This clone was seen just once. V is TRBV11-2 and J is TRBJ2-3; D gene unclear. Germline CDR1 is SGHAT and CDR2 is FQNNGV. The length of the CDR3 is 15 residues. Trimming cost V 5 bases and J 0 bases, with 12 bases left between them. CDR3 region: CASSPTGSSTDTQYF. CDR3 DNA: TGTGCCAGCAGCCCGACGGGTTCTAGCACAGATACGCAGTATTTT.